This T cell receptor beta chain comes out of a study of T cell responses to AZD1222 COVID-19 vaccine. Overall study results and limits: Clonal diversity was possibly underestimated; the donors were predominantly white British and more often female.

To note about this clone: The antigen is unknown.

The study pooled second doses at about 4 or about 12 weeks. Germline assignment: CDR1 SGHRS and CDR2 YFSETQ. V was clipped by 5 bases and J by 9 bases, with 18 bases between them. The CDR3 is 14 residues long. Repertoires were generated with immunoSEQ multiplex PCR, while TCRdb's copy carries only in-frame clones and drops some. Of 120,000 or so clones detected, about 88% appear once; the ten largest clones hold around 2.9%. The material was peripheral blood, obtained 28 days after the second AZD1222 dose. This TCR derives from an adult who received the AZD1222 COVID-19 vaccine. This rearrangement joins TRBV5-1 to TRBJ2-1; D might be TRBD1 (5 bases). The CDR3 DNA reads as TGCGCCAGCAGGGATTGGCAGGGCGGCGGTGAGCAGTTCTTC. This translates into CASRDWQGGGEQFF.